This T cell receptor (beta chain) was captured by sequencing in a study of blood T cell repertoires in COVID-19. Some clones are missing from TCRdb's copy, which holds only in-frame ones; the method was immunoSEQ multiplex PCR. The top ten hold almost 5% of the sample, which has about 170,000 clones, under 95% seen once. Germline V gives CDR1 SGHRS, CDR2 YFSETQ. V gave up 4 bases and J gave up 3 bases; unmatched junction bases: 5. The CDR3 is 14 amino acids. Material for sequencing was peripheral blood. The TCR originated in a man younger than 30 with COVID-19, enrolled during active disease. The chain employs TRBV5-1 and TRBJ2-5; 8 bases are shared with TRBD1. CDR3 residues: CASSNSGGEETQYF. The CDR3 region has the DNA TGCGCCAGCAGCAATTCAGGGGGCGAAGAGACCCAGTACTTC.